This T cell receptor beta chain is from a study of CD8+ T cells in alopecia areata. Study-level information: Patients took tofacitinib for 6 to 18 months, followed by 6 drug-free months.

Treatment defined: oral pan-JAK inhibitor, 5-10 mg twice daily. cDNA prepared by RNA extraction and subsequent reverse transcription served as the template for sequencing. The method was immunoSEQ multiplex PCR; TCRdb's version includes in-frame clones alone and lacks a portion of them. The sample has about 200,000 clones; about three fifths are singletons. The CDR3 has 14 residues. The germline CDR1 and CDR2 sequences are SGHDT and YYEEEE. V lost 3 bases, J lost 4 bases, and 4 bases stayed unmatched. The source material was CD4+ T cells sorted from blood, sampled at week 4, from a patient treated with tofacitinib. The V and J genes are TRBV5-6 and TRBJ1-2, with 9 positions matching TRBD1. The receptor comes from a human donor with alopecia areata. DNA for the CDR3: TGTGCCAGCAGCTCTGACAGGGGGTCCTATGGCTACACCTTC. This sequence encodes CASSSDRGSYGYTF.